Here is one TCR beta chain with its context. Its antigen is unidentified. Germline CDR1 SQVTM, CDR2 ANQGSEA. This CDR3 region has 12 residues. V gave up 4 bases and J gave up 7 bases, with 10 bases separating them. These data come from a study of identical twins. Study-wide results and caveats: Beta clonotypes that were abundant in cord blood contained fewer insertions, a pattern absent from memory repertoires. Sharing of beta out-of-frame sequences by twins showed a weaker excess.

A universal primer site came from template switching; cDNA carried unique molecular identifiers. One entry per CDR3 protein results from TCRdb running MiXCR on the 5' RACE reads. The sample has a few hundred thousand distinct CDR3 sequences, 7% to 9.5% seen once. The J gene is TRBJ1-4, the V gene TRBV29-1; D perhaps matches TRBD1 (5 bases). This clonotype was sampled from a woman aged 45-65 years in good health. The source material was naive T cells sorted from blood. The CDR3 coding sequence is TGCAGCGTTGGTCGCGGGACTGAAAAACTGTTTTTT. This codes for CSVGRGTEKLFF.